This T cell receptor (beta chain) appears in the sequencing data of a study of regulatory T cells in long-lasting Graves disease. Arm-PCR of CDR3 regions and iRepertoire HTBI primers were the basis on which TCR beta libraries were built. TCRdb reprocessed the multiplex PCR reads with MiXCR, giving one entry per CDR3 protein. The table lists about 420,000 distinct CDR3 sequences, roughly 17% of them singletons. The CDR3 runs to 13 residues. The V gene lost 7 bases and the J gene lost 0 bases, with 9 bases spanning the gap. Germline V lookup: CDR1 SEHNR, CDR2 FQNEAQ (reference sequence). Time point of the sample: newly diagnosed GD, antithyroid drugs for less than 3 months. The TCR library used RNA extracted from PBMCs. These data were likewise used in another study, on T cells in Graves' hyperthyroidism and ophthalmopathy.

J is TRBJ1-1 and V is TRBV7-9; unclear D gene. The sample was peripheral blood mononuclear cells (PBMCs), taken at new diagnosis, from a patient treated with antithyroid drugs. This TCR was sampled from a woman younger than 35 with Graves disease. CDR3 loop: CASIGELNTEAFF. CDR3 nucleotide sequence: TGTGCCAGCATTGGAGAATTGAACACTGAAGCTTTCTTT.